Listed here are 12 T cell receptor beta chains from one sample, sequenced in a study of lymphopenia after photon versus proton radiotherapy. Libraries were prepared by immunoSEQ multiplex PCR; TCRdb keeps only in-frame clonotypes and omits some of them. This sample yields tens of thousands of clones, of which approximately 91% are seen a single time; roughly 2.7% belongs to the top ten. The sample was peripheral blood, taken from a patient treated with photon-based radiotherapy. The receptors were gathered from a woman aged 70-85 years with pancreatic cancer.

This clone was counted a single time. V usage is TRBV10-3 and J usage is TRBJ2-2, with TRBD2 matching over 8 bases. The length of the CDR3 is 14 residues. V gave up 7 bases and J gave up 3 bases; unmatched junction bases: 4. Germline CDR1 ENHRY, CDR2 SYGVKD. The CDR3 bases are TGTGCCATCAAACTAGCGGAGTACACCGGGGAGCTGTTTTTT. This gives the protein CAIKLAEYTGELFF.

In DNA, the CDR3 is TGTGCCAGCAGTCGGGGAGGGCAAGAGACCCAGTACTTC. Its protein product is CASSRGGQETQYF. The chain uses TRBV6-5 and TRBJ2-5; TRBD2 matches at 7 bases. The ends lost 5 bases at V and 2 bases at J; junction bases unmatched: 2. This CDR3 has 13 amino acids. Germline assignment: CDR1 MNHEY and CDR2 SVGAGI.

This sequence joins TRBV6-1 and TRBJ2-3; D remains ambiguous. Germline CDR1 and CDR2: MNHNS and SASEGT. Trimming removed 0 bases at V and 11 bases at J, with 9 bases between. The CDR3 has 12 residues. The CDR3 loop reads CASSEAGYKQYF. The CDR3, as DNA: TGTGCCAGCAGTGAAGCAGGGTACAAGCAGTATTTT.

The rearrangement uses TRBV18 and TRBJ2-5; D perhaps matches TRBD1 (5 bases). V was shortened by 5 bases and J by 5 bases, with 15 bases between the two germline ends. CDR1 and CDR2 (germline): KGHSH, LQKENI. The CDR3 length is 14 residues. The CDR3 DNA reads as TGTGCCAGCTCAACAGGCCATACCGGGGAGACCCAGTACTTC. Translating it yields CASSTGHTGETQYF.

The V call is TRBV5-8, the J call TRBJ2-1, with a weak D call TRBD2 (6 bases). Germline CDR1 reads SGHTS; CDR2 reads YDEGEE. The CDR3 runs 15 residues. The germline V and J ends were trimmed by 4 bases and 0 bases, with 11 bases remaining between them. The CDR3 coding sequence is TGTGCCAGCAGCCATCGGACTACCTCCTACAATGAGCAGTTCTTC. This translates into CASSHRTTSYNEQFF. Looking up the rest from reference TRBV5-8 and TRBJ2-1 gives the full variable domain: EAGVTQSPTHLIKTRGQQATLRCSPISGHTSVYWYQQALGLGLQFLLWYDEGEERNRGNFPPRFSGRQFPNYSSELNVNALELEDSALYLCASSHRTTSYNEQFFGPGTRLTVL.

This chain joins TRBV29-1 and TRBJ1-1, with a weak D call TRBD1 (5 bases). Trimming shortened V by 8 bases and J by 3 bases, and 16 bases separated the two germline ends. The CDR3 has 13 residues. From germline, CDR1 is SQVTM and CDR2 ANQGSEA. CDR3 DNA sequence: TGCAGCTCTACGTGGGGGAGGGACACTGAAGCTTTCTTT. This translates into CSSTWGRDTEAFF.

This clone has just one count. CDR3 in amino acids: CASSLAIVQSYNEQFF. Written as DNA, the CDR3 is TGTGCCAGCAGCTTAGCGATAGTGCAATCCTACAATGAGCAGTTCTTC. The chain uses TRBV7-6 and TRBJ2-1, with D uncertain. Trimming shortened V by 0 bases and J by 1 base, and 10 bases separated the two germline ends. CDR3 length: 16 amino acids. The germline gives CDR1 SGHVS, CDR2 FNYEAQ.

The chain combines TRBV6-6 with TRBJ2-2; TRBD1 agrees at 9 bases. V shed 6 bases, J shed 9 bases, and the junction held 14 bases outside the gene matches. The CDR3 has 16 residues. Germline V gene data show CDR1 as MNHNY and CDR2 as SVGAGI (reference sequence). This CDR3 reads CASSGPLGTGMRELFF. The CDR3 DNA follows: TGTGCCAGCAGCGGCCCCTTGGGGACAGGGATGCGGGAGCTGTTTTTT.

The chain has TRBV2 and TRBJ1-2; 8 positions match TRBD1. J gave up 3 bases and V 7 bases, and 10 bases lay outside the gene matches. Per the germline V gene, CDR1 is SNHLY and CDR2 is FYNNEI. CDR3 length: 15 residues. The CDR3 coding sequence is TGTGCCAGCATCCCAGACAGGGGCAGTGACTATGGCTACACCTTC. Translation: CASIPDRGSDYGYTF.

This chain connects TRBV27 to TRBJ2-3; 11 bases are a match to TRBD2. CDR1 and CDR2 from the germline V gene are MNHEY and SMNVEV (reference sequence). Trimming removed 5 bases from V and 1 base from J; junction bases left unmatched: 14. CDR3 size: 19 residues. In nucleotides, the CDR3 is TGTGCCAGCAGTCGAAGACTAGCGGGATTGGCGGCTGGCACAGATACGCAGTATTTT. Translation gives CASSRRLAGLAAGTDTQYF.

J is TRBJ2-3 and V is TRBV7-2; 10 bases match TRBD2. Germline-derived CDR1 and CDR2 are SGHTA and FQGNSA. V was pared by 8 bases and J by 5 bases, with 10 bases of the junction left unmatched. This CDR3 spans 15 amino acids. CDR3 sequence: CASGGAGGDRDTQYF. For the CDR3, the DNA is TGTGCCAGCGGCGGAGCGGGAGGGGACAGAGATACGCAGTATTTT.

The chain carries TRBV14 and TRBJ1-3; D possibly corresponds to TRBD1 (5 bases). This CDR3 is built from 17 residues. Trimming stripped 1 base from V and 0 bases from J, with 13 bases between. Germline CDR1 SGHDN, CDR2 FVKESK. In DNA form, the CDR3 reads TGTGCCAGCAGCCAAGGACAGCCGCAAAACTCTGGAAACACCATATATTTT. Amino acid sequence: CASSQGQPQNSGNTIYF.